This TCR beta chain was retrieved from a study of blood T cells in healthy people across ages. PCR was performed a second time for about 7 to 11 cycles using a sample-barcoded 5' primer and a J-beta primer mix. MiXCR, run by TCRdb on the 5' RACE reads, gives a single entry per CDR3 protein. The sample includes about 1,500,000 distinct CDR3 sequences, roughly 28% of them seen just once. Isolation per sample recovered at least 7 million PBMCs. V lost 1 base, J lost 6 bases, and 9 bases stayed unmatched. This CDR3 comprises 17 residues. Germline V gene sequence: CDR1 SGHTA, CDR2 FQGNSA. Points from the study as a whole: From one million sequenced T cells, diversity estimates were lower bounds.

A word on this clonotype: Its antigen is as yet unknown.

Specimen: blood. The chain joins TRBV7-2 to TRBJ2-3; TRBD2 aligns across 11 bases. The receptor was isolated from a woman in her twenties or thirties in good health. The CDR3 spells CASSLGTIAGGRDTQYF. The CDR3 DNA reads TGTGCCAGCAGCTTAGGAACCATAGCGGGAGGGCGGGATACGCAGTATTTT.